This TCR beta chain originates from a study of cytomegalovirus exposure and HLA in healthy donors. The germline V gene encodes CDR1 MNHEY and CDR2 SVGAGI. This CDR3 has 13 amino acids. V was shortened by 3 bases and J by 0 bases, with 5 bases between the two germline ends. Generated by immunoSEQ multiplex PCR, the TCRdb table keeps only in-frame clones and is missing some. In the table there are 150,000 to 200,000 clones, around nine tenths of which are singletons. The source is a man aged 25-45 years in good health and CMV-seropositive. The genes are TRBV6-5 and TRBJ1-2; no definite D call. Sequences were obtained from PBMCs. The CDR3 is CASSYSTNYGYTF. Here the CDR3 DNA reads TGTGCCAGCAGTTATAGTACTAACTATGGCTACACCTTC.